This passage covers 21 T cell receptor beta chains from one sample sequenced in a study of control samples from healthy donors and cancer patients. Method: immunoSEQ multiplex PCR; TCRdb's copy keeps in-frame clones and lacks some. Of around 140,000 clones listed, approximately 89% were seen once; the top ten hold over 6.5%. The sample was PBMCs. The source of these receptors is a man between 50 and 59 years old with head and neck cancer.

The rearrangement joins TRBV5-4 to TRBJ1-6; tentative D call: TRBD1 (6 bases). The CDR3 covers 14 residues. V was trimmed by 2 bases and J by 7 bases, leaving 10 bases between them. Germline CDR1 SGHNT, CDR2 YYREEE (reference sequence). The CDR3 loop reads CASSFDRRNSPLHF. CDR3 in DNA: TGTGCCAGCAGCTTCGACAGGAGGAATTCACCCCTCCACTTT.

The chain joins TRBV11-2 to TRBJ2-1; D not certain. In germline, CDR1 is SGHAT, CDR2 FQNNGV. This CDR3 region has 14 residues. The V and J ends lost 1 base and 4 bases respectively, with 8 bases between them. CDR3 protein: CASSLASQYNEQFF. CDR3 DNA sequence: TGTGCCAGCAGCTTAGCGTCGCAGTACAATGAGCAGTTCTTC.

The chain is built from TRBV7-8 and TRBJ2-6; D is ambiguous. Trimming pared 1 base from V and 0 bases from J, leaving 4 bases between. Germline CDR1 reads SGHVS; CDR2 reads FQNEAQ. The CDR3 length is 15 residues. The CDR3 region is CASSLGPSGANVLTF. For the CDR3, the DNA is TGTGCCAGCAGCTTAGGCCCCTCTGGGGCCAACGTCCTGACTTTC.

The rearrangement links TRBV9 to TRBJ2-3; D is tentatively TRBD1 or TRBD2 (5 bases each). CDR1 and CDR2 from the germline V gene are SGDLS and YYNGEE. V shed 0 bases and J shed 0 bases, with 8 bases lying between them. The CDR3 contains 15 residues. The CDR3 bases are TGTGCCAGCAGCGTAGTTGGGGGTAGCACAGATACGCAGTATTTT. Translation: CASSVVGGSTDTQYF. Full variable domain (rest looked up from reference TRBV9 and TRBJ2-3): DSGVTQTPKHLITATGQRVTLRCSPRSGDLSVYWYQQSLDQGLQFLIQYYNGEERAKGNILERFSAQQFPDLHSELNLSSLELGDSALYFCASSVVGGSTDTQYFGPGTRLTVL.

This rearrangement joins TRBV6-6 to TRBJ2-7; D call uncertain. The length of the CDR3 is 13 residues. V was clipped by 2 bases and J by 2 bases, with 7 bases between them. Germline V gene sequence: CDR1 MNHNY, CDR2 SVGAGI (reference sequence). CDR3 DNA: TGTGCCAGCAGTTACGGGGAAACCTACGAGCAGTACTTC. This codes for CASSYGETYEQYF.

V and J are TRBV24-1 and TRBJ2-7; no clear D gene. Trimming took 3 bases from V and 6 from J, leaving 14 bases between them. This CDR3 has 14 residues. Germline CDR1 reads KGHDR; CDR2 reads SFDVKD. The CDR3 protein is CATSDLQTPLEQYF. The CDR3 DNA is TGTGCCACCAGTGATCTCCAGACCCCCCTCGAGCAGTACTTC.

The genes are TRBV10-3 and TRBJ2-1; TRBD2 matches at 7 bases. V trimming: 1 base; J trimming: 9 bases; junction bases outside the gene matches: 3. Germline V gene sequence: CDR1 ENHRY, CDR2 SYGVKD. This CDR3 is 13 amino acids long. Here the CDR3 DNA reads TGTGCCATCAGTGAGTGGAGGGAGGGTGAGCAGTTCTTC. Encoded protein: CAISEWREGEQFF.

The rearrangement links TRBV3-1 (or the pseudogene TRBV3-2) to TRBJ1-6; unclear D gene. Per the germline V gene, CDR1 is LGHDT and CDR2 is YNNKEL (reference sequence). Trimming pared 1 base from V and 11 bases from J, leaving 12 bases between. The length of the CDR3 is 14 residues. The DNA of the CDR3 is TGTGCCAGCAGCCAAGTGAATACAGCGCCACCCCTCCACTTT. Translated, it gives CASSQVNTAPPLHF.

The chain combines TRBV15 with TRBJ2-1; D not certain. The CDR3 covers 13 residues. Germline CDR1 and CDR2: LNHNV and YYDKDF (reference sequence). Trimming left V 0 bases short and J 6 bases short, with 6 bases between. The CDR3, as DNA: TGTGCCACCAGCAGAGACCCCGGCAATGAGCAGTTCTTC. It yields the protein CATSRDPGNEQFF.

This sequence joins TRBV19 and TRBJ2-7; D remains unclear. The CDR3 loop spans 13 amino acids. The V gene's germline CDR1 is LNHDA and CDR2 SQIVND (reference sequence). V was shortened by 3 bases and J by 2 bases, with 8 bases between the two germline ends. This CDR3 is CASSIASAYEQYF. The CDR3 DNA follows: TGTGCCAGTAGTATCGCTTCGGCCTACGAGCAGTACTTC.

J is TRBJ2-1 and V is TRBV7-3; D call uncertain. The CDR3 length is 16 residues. Trimming took off 1 base at V and 1 base at J, with 11 bases between the two ends. The germline V gene has CDR1 SGHTA and CDR2 FQGTGA. CDR3 loop: CASSLNLGGSYNEQFF. For the CDR3, the DNA is TGTGCCAGCAGCTTAAACCTAGGTGGGTCCTACAATGAGCAGTTCTTC.

The chain recombines TRBV30 with TRBJ2-5; D tentatively reads TRBD1 or TRBD2 (5 bases each). Germline CDR1 GTSNPN, CDR2 SVGIG (reference sequence). The CDR3 contains 13 residues. The V gene lost 8 bases and the J gene lost 1 base, with 14 bases spanning the gap. CDR3 residues: CARSMGVQETQYF. The CDR3, as DNA: TGTGCCAGATCTATGGGGGTCCAAGAGACCCAGTACTTC.

Here the CDR3 DNA reads TGTGCCATCAGTGGAGCGGGCGGTCCTGCTTTCGAGCAGTACTTC. Translating gives CAISGAGGPAFEQYF. The V and J genes are TRBV10-3 and TRBJ2-7, with D possibly TRBD2 on 6 matching bases. The CDR3 runs 15 residues. V shed 4 bases and J shed 6 bases, with 19 bases lying between them. Looked up from germline, CDR1 is ENHRY and CDR2 is SYGVKD.

The chain links TRBV6-5 to TRBJ1-2, with D maybe TRBD1 (6 bases). Germline values: CDR1 MNHEY, CDR2 SVGAGI. The V gene lost 2 bases and the J gene lost 7 bases, with 17 bases spanning the gap. The CDR3 is 15 amino acids. CDR3 residues: CASSYGTGLPSGYTF. CDR3 nucleotides: TGTGCCAGCAGTTACGGAACAGGGCTCCCATCTGGCTACACCTTC.

V and J are TRBV3-1 (or the pseudogene TRBV3-2) and TRBJ2-1; 9 bases map to TRBD2. The CDR3 is 15 amino acids. Trimming took 1 base from V and 10 from J; bases not matched to a gene: 8. The germline gives CDR1 LGHDT, CDR2 YNNKEL (reference sequence). This chain's CDR3 is CASSQGGGGAAEQFF. CDR3 in DNA: TGTGCCAGCAGCCAAGGAGGCGGGGGGGCCGCAGAGCAGTTCTTC.

The CDR3 region has the DNA TGTGCCAGTAGTAAAATAGAGCGGGGGGCGAGGGAGACCCAGTACTTC. As protein: CASSKIERGARETQYF. The gene calls are TRBV19 and TRBJ2-5; 9 bases align to TRBD2. The CDR3 totals 16 residues. CDR1 LNHDA and CDR2 SQIVND come from the germline V gene (reference sequence). V lost 4 bases to trimming and J lost 5 bases; unmatched junction nucleotides: 11. The full variable domain, in which reference TRBV19 and TRBJ2-5 provide the parts outside the CDR3, is DGGITQSPKYLFRKEGQNVTLSCEQNLNHDAMYWYRQDPGQGLRLIYYSQIVNDFQKGDIAEGYSVSREKKESFPLTVTSAQKNPTAFYLCASSKIERGARETQYFGPGTRLLVL.

The chain links TRBV5-5 to TRBJ2-7, with D possibly TRBD1 on 6 matching bases. The V gene lost 2 bases and the J gene lost 2 bases, with 11 bases spanning the gap. This CDR3 comprises 14 residues. The germline gives CDR1 SGHKS, CDR2 YYEKEE (reference sequence). As DNA, the CDR3 is TGTGCCAGCAGCTTCGACAGGTCTACCTACGAGCAGTACTTC. Encoded protein: CASSFDRSTYEQYF.

This CDR3 reads CASTTGRAGANVLTF. CDR3 coding DNA: TGTGCCAGCACCACGGGGAGGGCTGGGGCCAACGTCCTGACTTTC. V is TRBV6-6 and J is TRBJ2-6; 7 bases align to TRBD2. V was pared by 7 bases and J by 2 bases, with 5 bases of the junction left unmatched. The CDR3 is made up of 15 amino acids. The germline CDR1 and CDR2 sequences are MNHNY and SVGAGI (reference sequence).

The chain is built from TRBV28 and TRBJ1-3; no reliable D call. Germline CDR1 and CDR2: MDHEN and SYDVKM. With 4 bases removed from V and 8 bases from J, the gap between germline ends came to 6 bases. CDR3 length: 11 residues. The CDR3: CASSSGDTIYF. The CDR3 nucleotides are TGTGCCAGCAGTTCCGGTGACACCATATATTTT.

Only a few counts were recorded for this clone. This rearrangement joins TRBV7-2 to TRBJ2-4; a possible D gene is TRBD1 (5 bases). Trimming shortened V by 2 bases and J by 5 bases, and 7 bases separated the two germline ends. Germline values: CDR1 SGHTA, CDR2 FQGNSA. This CDR3 spans 13 amino acids. DNA for the CDR3: TGTGCCAGCAGCTTAAAAGGGGAAAACATTCAGTACTTC. The encoded protein is CASSLKGENIQYF.

V is TRBV7-9 and J is TRBJ2-3, with D unresolved. V lost 0 bases and J lost 0, with 4 bases in between. Germline V gene data show CDR1 as SEHNR and CDR2 as FQNEAQ (reference sequence). This CDR3 spans 14 amino acids. In nucleotides, the CDR3 is TGTGCCAGCAGCTTAGCGGTGAGCACAGATACGCAGTATTTT. Translated: CASSLAVSTDTQYF.